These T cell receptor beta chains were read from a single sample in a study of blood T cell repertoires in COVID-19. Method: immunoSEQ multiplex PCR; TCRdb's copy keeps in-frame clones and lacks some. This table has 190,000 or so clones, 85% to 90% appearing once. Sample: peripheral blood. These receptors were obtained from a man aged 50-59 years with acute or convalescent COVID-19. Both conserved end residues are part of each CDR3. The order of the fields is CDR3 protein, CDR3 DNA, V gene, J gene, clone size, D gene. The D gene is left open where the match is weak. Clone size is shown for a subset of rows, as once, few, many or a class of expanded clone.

CDR3 protein: CASSVPGVGTGELFF
CDR3 DNA: TGTGCCAGCAGCGTTCCGGGGGTCGGGACCGGGGAGCTGTTTTTT
V gene: TRBV9
J gene: TRBJ2-2
clone size: -
D gene: -

CDR3 protein: CASSVQGFTYNEQFF
CDR3 DNA: TGTGCCAGCAGCGTACAGGGTTTCACCTACAATGAGCAGTTCTTC
V gene: TRBV13
J gene: TRBJ2-1
clone size: -
D gene: -

CDR3 protein: CASSFLAGDADTQYF
CDR3 DNA: TGTGCCAGCAGTTTTTTAGCGGGGGACGCAGATACGCAGTATTTT
V gene: TRBV27
J gene: TRBJ2-3
clone size: -
D gene: TRBD2

CDR3 protein: CASSLVVRATNEKLFF
CDR3 DNA: TGCGCCAGCAGCTTGGTAGTTCGTGCAACTAATGAAAAACTGTTTTTT
V gene: TRBV5-1
J gene: TRBJ1-4
clone size: once
D gene: -

CDR3 protein: CASSLNYPGQGMETQYF
CDR3 DNA: TGTGCCAGCAGCTTAAACTATCCGGGACAGGGGATGGAGACCCAGTACTTC
V gene: TRBV7-2
J gene: TRBJ2-5
clone size: -
D gene: TRBD1

CDR3 protein: CASSLDPTATNEKLFF
CDR3 DNA: TGCGCCAGCAGCTTGGACCCAACTGCAACTAATGAAAAACTGTTTTTT
V gene: TRBV5-1
J gene: TRBJ1-4
clone size: -
D gene: -

CDR3 protein: CSVAETGNSPLHF
CDR3 DNA: TGCAGCGTTGCCGAGACAGGGAATTCACCCCTCCACTTT
V gene: TRBV29-1
J gene: TRBJ1-6
clone size: -
D gene: TRBD1

CDR3 protein: CASSDFGPPVYGYTF
CDR3 DNA: TGCGCCAGCAGTGATTTCGGTCCCCCCGTTTATGGCTACACCTTC
V gene: TRBV10-1
J gene: TRBJ1-2
clone size: -
D gene: -

CDR3 protein: CASSLVVSRRGFF
CDR3 DNA: TGTGCCAGCAGCTTAGTGGTTAGCCGGAGGGGGTTCTTC
V gene: TRBV11-2
J gene: TRBJ2-1
clone size: -
D gene: -

CDR3 protein: CASSLSTGGQPQHF
CDR3 DNA: TGTGCCAGCAGTTTATCGACAGGGGGGCAGCCCCAGCATTTT
V gene: TRBV28
J gene: TRBJ1-5
clone size: -
D gene: TRBD1

CDR3 protein: CASTMKLRDRGGETQYF
CDR3 DNA: TGTGCCAGCACCATGAAGCTAAGGGACAGGGGGGGAGAGACCCAGTACTTC
V gene: TRBV5-4
J gene: TRBJ2-5
clone size: -
D gene: TRBD1

CDR3 protein: CASSLIGPLTGSSYNEQFF
CDR3 DNA: TGTGCCAGCAGCTTAATTGGCCCCTTGACAGGGAGCTCCTACAATGAGCAGTTCTTC
V gene: TRBV7-3
J gene: TRBJ2-1
clone size: once
D gene: TRBD1

CDR3 protein: CSVGLDRAGNTIYF
CDR3 DNA: TGCAGCGTGGGCCTAGACAGGGCTGGAAACACCATATATTTT
V gene: TRBV29-1
J gene: TRBJ1-3
clone size: once
D gene: TRBD1

CDR3 protein: CASSPRLGGYEQYF
CDR3 DNA: TGTGCCAGTAGTCCGAGACTAGGCGGCTACGAGCAGTACTTC
V gene: TRBV19
J gene: TRBJ2-7
clone size: -
D gene: -

CDR3 protein: CASSPRQSREQYF
CDR3 DNA: TGTGCCAGTAGCCCCAGACAGTCGCGGGAGCAGTACTTC
V gene: TRBV19
J gene: TRBJ2-7
clone size: -
D gene: -

CDR3 protein: CASSVAGGTTNEKLFF
CDR3 DNA: TGTGCCAGCAGCGTAGCTGGAGGGACAACTAATGAAAAACTGTTTTTT
V gene: TRBV9
J gene: TRBJ1-4
clone size: -
D gene: -

CDR3 protein: CASSLGPTRGPSYEQYF
CDR3 DNA: TGTGCCAGCAGCTTGGGCCCGACGAGGGGGCCCTCCTACGAGCAGTACTTC
V gene: TRBV5-6
J gene: TRBJ2-7
clone size: -
D gene: TRBD1

CDR3 protein: CASSYRGTGAGNTIYF
CDR3 DNA: TGTGCCAGCAGTTACCGCGGGACAGGGGCTGGAAACACCATATATTTT
V gene: TRBV6-2/TRBV6-3
J gene: TRBJ1-3
clone size: once
D gene: TRBD1

CDR3 protein: CAWSGAGASNTQYF
CDR3 DNA: TGTGCCTGGAGTGGGGCGGGAGCCTCGAATACGCAGTATTTT
V gene: TRBV30
J gene: TRBJ2-3
clone size: -
D gene: TRBD2

CDR3 protein: CASSEHKDSSAFF
CDR3 DNA: TGTGCCAGCAGTGAACATAAGGACAGTAGTGCTTTCTTT
V gene: TRBV6-1
J gene: TRBJ1-1
clone size: -
D gene: -

CDR3 protein: CASSDDTTGRNTEAFF
CDR3 DNA: TGTGCCAGCAGTGACGATACGACAGGAAGGAACACTGAAGCTTTCTTT
V gene: TRBV6-1
J gene: TRBJ1-1
clone size: -
D gene: -

CDR3 protein: CASSLTGTGGNTGELFF
CDR3 DNA: TGTGCCAGCAGCCTCACCGGGACAGGGGGTAACACCGGGGAGCTGTTTTTT
V gene: TRBV7-3
J gene: TRBJ2-2
clone size: -
D gene: TRBD1

CDR3 protein: CASSFAGSSYNEQFF
CDR3 DNA: TGTGCCAGCAGCTTTGCGGGAAGCTCCTACAATGAGCAGTTCTTC
V gene: TRBV5-4
J gene: TRBJ2-1
clone size: -
D gene: -

CDR3 protein: CASSLGTGNVAYEQYF
CDR3 DNA: TGTGCCAGCAGCTTAGGGACAGGGAATGTGGCCTACGAGCAGTACTTC
V gene: TRBV7-9
J gene: TRBJ2-7
clone size: -
D gene: TRBD1